A single sample gave rise to the 23 T cell receptor beta chains below, sequenced in a study of blood T cell repertoires in COVID-19. Some clones are missing from TCRdb's copy, which holds only in-frame ones; the method was immunoSEQ multiplex PCR. In the table there are 150,000 or so clones, more than 75% of which are singletons. Sequences were obtained from peripheral blood. The source of these receptors is a human donor with acute or convalescent COVID-19. The donor label of this sample is uncertain.

The chain employs TRBV19 and TRBJ1-2; TRBD1 matches 7 bases. Per germline, CDR1 LNHDA and CDR2 SQIVND (reference sequence). Germline trimming cut 8 bases from V and 4 bases from J; bases unmatched to any gene: 7. The CDR3 extends over 13 amino acids. CDR3 sequence (DNA): TGTGCCAGTTGTAACCAGGGGGGCTATGGCTACACCTTC. Protein product: CASCNQGGYGYTF. Looking up the rest from reference TRBV19 and TRBJ1-2 gives the full variable domain: DGGITQSPKYLFRKEGQNVTLSCEQNLNHDAMYWYRQDPGQGLRLIYYSQIVNDFQKGDIAEGYSVSREKKESFPLTVTSAQKNPTAFYLCASCNQGGYGYTFGSGTRLTVV.

The V call is TRBV3-1 (or the pseudogene TRBV3-2), the J call TRBJ1-1; 7 bases map to TRBD1. The CDR3 consists of 14 residues. Trimming cost V 6 bases and J 1 base; bases outside gene matches: 5. Germline lookup yields CDR1 LGHDT and CDR2 YNNKEL (reference sequence). The CDR3 DNA sequence: TGTGCCAGCAGGCTCGGGACAGAGAACACTGAAGCTTTCTTT. It is translated as CASRLGTENTEAFF.

The chain joins TRBV7-2 to TRBJ2-1; 10 bases align to TRBD2. V shed 4 bases, J shed 4 bases, and the junction held 4 bases outside the gene matches. Germline-derived CDR1 and CDR2 are SGHTA and FQGNSA. CDR3 length: 15 amino acids. The CDR3 loop is CASSYSGGRYNEQFF. The DNA of the CDR3 is TGTGCCAGCAGCTATAGCGGGGGGCGGTACAATGAGCAGTTCTTC.

The rearrangement links TRBV30 to TRBJ2-2; 14 positions agree with TRBD2. Germline V gene lookup returns CDR1 GTSNPN and CDR2 SVGIG (reference sequence). This CDR3 is 19 amino acids long. Trimming at V came to 3 bases and at J to 6 bases, leaving 15 bases not matched to a gene. CDR3 nucleotides: TGTGCCTGGAGGTCGGGGACTAGCGGGGGACTATTACAGGCCGGGGAGCTGTTTTTT. Its protein product is CAWRSGTSGGLLQAGELFF. Full variable domain (missing parts from reference TRBV30 and TRBJ2-2): SQTIHQWPATLVQPVGSPLSLECTVEGTSNPNLYWYRQAAGRGLQLLFYSVGIGQISSEVPQNLSASRPQDRQFILSSKKLLLSDSGFYLCAWRSGTSGGLLQAGELFFGEGSRLTVL.

J is TRBJ1-2 and V is TRBV6-5, with TRBD1 identical over 7 bases. CDR3 length equals 16 residues. CDR1 is MNHEY, CDR2 SVGAGI, per germline. J lost 4 bases, V lost 1 base, and 9 bases had no gene match. CDR3: CASSYWGVTGSYGYTF. DNA for the CDR3: TGTGCCAGCAGTTACTGGGGAGTGACAGGGAGCTATGGCTACACCTTC.

The chain recombines TRBV19 with TRBJ1-5, with no clear D. There are 13 residues in the CDR3. Trimming took off 8 bases at V and 5 bases at J, with 13 bases between the two ends. Looked up from germline, CDR1 is LNHDA and CDR2 is SQIVND (reference sequence). The CDR3 protein is CASCGRGDQPQHF. The CDR3 bases are TGTGCCAGTTGCGGGCGCGGGGATCAGCCCCAGCATTTT.

The gene calls are TRBV7-2 and TRBJ1-1; D remains unclear. This CDR3 has 13 amino acids. Germline loops: CDR1 SGHTA, CDR2 FQGNSA. V shed 5 bases and J shed 3 bases, with 10 bases lying between them. The CDR3 nucleotides are TGTGCCAGCAGCCCATCCGGGTACACTGAAGCTTTCTTT. It yields the protein CASSPSGYTEAFF.

This clone was counted only a few times. CDR3: CASSLRDSPSYEQYF. Written as DNA, the CDR3 is TGTGCCAGCAGCTTACGGGACAGCCCATCCTACGAGCAGTACTTC. V and J are TRBV9 and TRBJ2-7; 7 bases align to TRBD1. Trimming took 4 bases from V and 1 from J; bases not matched to a gene: 8. Germline values: CDR1 SGDLS, CDR2 YYNGEE. This CDR3 spans 15 amino acids.

The chain recombines TRBV2 with TRBJ1-2, with a tentative D call TRBD1 (6 bases). The CDR3 loop spans 13 amino acids. The germline gives CDR1 SNHLY, CDR2 FYNNEI. Trimming stripped 7 bases from V and 4 bases from J, with 13 bases between. CDR3 residues: CASTGDKGYGYTF. CDR3 in DNA: TGTGCCAGCACTGGGGACAAAGGCTATGGCTACACCTTC.

V usage is TRBV6-5 and J usage is TRBJ2-7, with D hard to call. V lost 8 bases, J lost 0 bases, and 8 bases lay in between. CDR1 is MNHEY and CDR2 is SVGAGI in the germline V gene. The CDR3 length is 12 residues. The CDR3 here is CASVGGSYEQYF. CDR3 coding DNA: TGTGCCAGCGTCGGCGGCTCCTACGAGCAGTACTTC.

The V call is TRBV5-6, the J call TRBJ1-6; 10 nucleotides align to TRBD1. There are 17 residues in the CDR3. Trimming cost V 4 bases and J 4 bases; bases outside gene matches: 8. Germline V gives CDR1 SGHDT, CDR2 YYEEEE. The CDR3 here is CASSQPGQGYYNSPLHF. CDR3 nucleotides: TGTGCCAGCAGCCAACCGGGACAGGGGTATTATAATTCACCCCTCCACTTT. The entire variable domain, with the rest obtained from reference TRBV5-6 and TRBJ1-6, is as follows: DAGVTQSPTHLIKTRGQQVTLRCSPKSGHDTVSWYQQALGQGPQFIFQYYEEEERQRGNFPDRFSGHQFPNYSSELNVNALLLGDSALYLCASSQPGQGYYNSPLHFGNGTRLTVT.

This clone showed up just a few times. This chain uses TRBV29-1 with TRBJ2-3, with TRBD1 matching 8 bases. CDR1 and CDR2 (germline): SQVTM, ANQGSEA. This CDR3 contains 16 residues. With V trimmed by 5 bases and J by 0 bases, 10 bases remained unmatched. The CDR3: CSVSRTGSFSTDTQYF. The CDR3 DNA reads as TGCAGCGTTTCCCGGACAGGGAGCTTCAGCACAGATACGCAGTATTTT.

The rearrangement joins TRBV2 to TRBJ2-5; 10 bases fit TRBD2. CDR1 SNHLY and CDR2 FYNNEI come from the germline V gene. CDR3 size: 17 residues. The V and J ends lost 7 bases and 4 bases, in that order; junction bases with no gene match: 15. The chain's CDR3 is CASNWLQRGGFGETQYF. CDR3 coding DNA: TGTGCCAGCAACTGGCTCCAGCGGGGGGGCTTTGGAGAGACCCAGTACTTC.

This clone was counted only a few times. The J gene is TRBJ1-6, the V gene TRBV5-6; 11 bases match TRBD1. J was trimmed by 8 bases and V by 0 bases; bases with no gene match: 1. CDR1 and CDR2 (germline): SGHDT, YYEEEE. The CDR3 runs 15 residues. The CDR3 nucleotides read TGTGCCAGCAGCTTGGGGGGACAGGGGGATTCACCCCTCCACTTT. Its protein product is CASSLGGQGDSPLHF.

The J gene is TRBJ2-2, the V gene TRBV5-8, with 9 positions matching TRBD1. Trimming cost V 4 bases and J 5 bases; bases outside gene matches: 9. The CDR3 is made up of 16 amino acids. Per the germline V gene, CDR1 is SGHTS and CDR2 is YDEGEE. The CDR3 coding sequence is TGTGCCAGCAGCCGCTACCCCGGGACAGGGACCGGGGAGCTGTTTTTT. As protein: CASSRYPGTGTGELFF.

The chain joins TRBV20-1 to TRBJ1-1; the D is unclear. The CDR3 consists of 10 residues. With 5 bases removed from V and 9 bases from J, the gap between germline ends came to 10 bases. The germline CDR1 and CDR2 sequences are DFQATT and SNEGSKA (reference sequence). CDR3 nucleotide sequence: TGCAGTGCTCCCCGTCTACAAGCTTTCTTT. Its translation: CSAPRLQAFF.

The genes are TRBV7-2 and TRBJ1-2; D possibly corresponds to TRBD1 (5 bases). The CDR3 is 17 amino acids. Trimming removed 3 bases from V and 3 bases from J, with 20 bases in between. Germline CDR1 SGHTA, CDR2 FQGNSA. CDR3 amino acids: CASSFGGGGASHYGYTF. For the CDR3, the DNA is TGTGCCAGCAGCTTCGGGGGGGGAGGGGCTTCACACTATGGCTACACCTTC.

The chain couples TRBV14 to TRBJ2-2; D call uncertain. CDR3 length: 13 amino acids. Germline lookup yields CDR1 SGHDN and CDR2 FVKESK. V lost 1 base and J 7 bases, leaving 7 bases between the germline ends. CDR3 protein: CASSQGARGELFF. The CDR3 DNA follows: TGTGCCAGCAGCCAAGGGGCCCGCGGGGAGCTGTTTTTT.

The V call is TRBV2, the J call TRBJ1-1; TRBD1 might be the D (6 bases). This CDR3 is built from 13 residues. Trimming cost V 6 bases and J 6 bases, with 14 bases left between them. Germline V gene lookup returns CDR1 SNHLY and CDR2 FYNNEI. This chain's CDR3 is CASRPQGLAEAFF. In DNA, the CDR3 is TGTGCCAGCAGGCCACAGGGTTTGGCTGAAGCTTTCTTT.

The rearrangement links TRBV5-1 to TRBJ2-2; 7 nucleotides align to TRBD2. Germline CDR1 is SGHRS and CDR2 is YFSETQ. J lost 1 base, V lost 7 bases, and 7 bases had no gene match. CDR3 length: 15 residues. The CDR3 DNA is TGCGCCAGCGCTTCCCGGGGGGAGAACACCGGGGAGCTGTTTTTT. This codes for CASASRGENTGELFF.

This clone has a single count. The rearrangement links TRBV7-2 to TRBJ2-1; 12 positions match TRBD1. CDR3 length: 16 amino acids. Germline CDR1 is SGHTA and CDR2 is FQGNSA. Trimming cost V 2 bases and J 9 bases; bases outside gene matches: 8. The CDR3 bases are TGTGCCAGCAGCTTATCTGGGACAGGGGGCTTACTTGAGCAGTTCTTC. It translates to CASSLSGTGGLLEQFF.

At least ten counts were recorded for this clone. The chain is built from TRBV21-1 and TRBJ2-2; the DNA was not used to check the table's D call, TRBD1. TRBV21-1 represents a pseudogene. The length of the CDR3 is 20 residues. Here the CDR3 reads CASSLPRDSRYLANTGELFF. CDR3 in DNA: TGTGCCAGCAGCTTACCTCGGGACAGCCGGTACCTTGCGAACACCGGGGAGCTGTTTTTT.

The V gene is TRBV2, the J gene TRBJ2-2; TRBD1 might be the D (6 bases). The CDR3 spans 13 residues. Deletions cut 7 bases from V and 6 bases from J, with 12 bases between. CDR1 SNHLY and CDR2 FYNNEI come from the germline V gene. The CDR3 DNA reads as TGTGCCAGCACCTCACAGGGCCCCGGGGAGCTGTTTTTT. This gives the protein CASTSQGPGELFF.